Listed below are T cell receptor beta chains from one sample, sequenced in a study of OX40 agonist ivuxolimab in advanced cancers. Method: immunoSEQ multiplex PCR; TCRdb's copy keeps in-frame clones and lacks some. The sample carries fewer than 55,000 clones, about 83% recorded once. The source material was CD4+ or CD8+ T cells sorted from blood, sampled in a trial of the OX40 agonist ivuxolimab. Receptor source: an adult with an advanced solid tumor such as melanoma, head and neck, liver or kidney cancer. Each CDR3 is given with its conserved first and last residue. The D gene is left open where the match is weak. Rows may omit the clone size; those that give it use once, few, many or a size class.

d_call: TRBD1; v_call: TRBV7-3; j_call: TRBJ1-2; clone_size: .; cdr3_aa: CASDKGQGDGYTF; cdr3_nt: TGTGCCAGCGATAAGGGACAGGGTGATGGCTACACCTTC
d_call: .; v_call: TRBV7-6; j_call: TRBJ2-7; clone_size: .; cdr3_aa: CASSPGTQAYEQYF; cdr3_nt: TGTGCCAGCAGCCCAGGGACCCAGGCCTACGAGCAGTACTTC
d_call: .; v_call: TRBV6-5; j_call: TRBJ1-2; clone_size: .; cdr3_aa: CASSYGDGDYGYTF; cdr3_nt: TGTGCCAGCAGTTACGGGGACGGGGACTATGGCTACACCTTC
d_call: .; v_call: TRBV5-1; j_call: TRBJ2-7; clone_size: .; cdr3_aa: CASSVARGQHEQYF; cdr3_nt: TGCGCCAGCAGCGTGGCCCGGGGCCAGCACGAGCAGTACTTC
d_call: TRBD1; v_call: TRBV4-3; j_call: TRBJ2-7; clone_size: .; cdr3_aa: CASSPGGYEQYF; cdr3_nt: TGCGCCAGCAGCCCAGGGGGCTACGAGCAGTACTTC
d_call: .; v_call: TRBV4-1; j_call: TRBJ1-2; clone_size: .; cdr3_aa: CASSQNDVQRNSGYTF; cdr3_nt: TGCGCCAGCAGCCAAAATGACGTCCAAAGGAACAGTGGCTACACCTTC
d_call: .; v_call: TRBV27; j_call: TRBJ1-5; clone_size: .; cdr3_aa: CASSFVSNSNQPQHF; cdr3_nt: TGTGCCAGCAGTTTTGTGTCAAATAGCAATCAGCCCCAGCATTTT
d_call: .; v_call: TRBV11-3; j_call: TRBJ2-7; clone_size: .; cdr3_aa: CASSFDSPYEQYF; cdr3_nt: TGTGCCAGCAGCTTCGACAGCCCCTACGAGCAGTACTTC
d_call: TRBD1; v_call: TRBV15; j_call: TRBJ2-7; clone_size: .; cdr3_aa: CATSGTQGVRYEQYF; cdr3_nt: TGTGCCACCAGCGGCACGCAGGGGGTAAGGTACGAGCAGTACTTC
d_call: .; v_call: TRBV11-2; j_call: TRBJ2-3; clone_size: .; cdr3_aa: CASSLPGHPPDTQYF; cdr3_nt: TGTGCCAGCAGCCTCCCGGGGCACCCACCAGATACGCAGTATTTT
d_call: .; v_call: TRBV5-1; j_call: TRBJ2-5; clone_size: .; cdr3_aa: CASSLAGTEETQYF; cdr3_nt: TGCGCCAGCAGCTTGGCCGGGACGGAAGAGACCCAGTACTTC
d_call: TRBD1; v_call: TRBV13; j_call: TRBJ1-1; clone_size: .; cdr3_aa: CASSFSLDREAEAFF; cdr3_nt: TGTGCCAGCAGCTTTAGCCTCGACAGGGAAGCTGAAGCTTTCTTT
d_call: .; v_call: TRBV27; j_call: TRBJ1-2; clone_size: .; cdr3_aa: CASSLGDSYGYTF; cdr3_nt: TGTGCCAGCAGTTTGGGTGACAGCTATGGCTACACCTTC
d_call: .; v_call: TRBV6-1; j_call: TRBJ2-5; clone_size: .; cdr3_aa: CASSDPWQGPEETQYF; cdr3_nt: TGTGCCAGCAGTGACCCCTGGCAGGGACCCGAAGAGACCCAGTACTTC
d_call: .; v_call: TRBV2; j_call: TRBJ1-5; clone_size: .; cdr3_aa: CASTPVGSSNQPQHF; cdr3_nt: TGTGCCAGCACCCCGGTCGGGAGTAGCAATCAGCCCCAGCATTTT
d_call: .; v_call: TRBV19; j_call: TRBJ2-5; clone_size: .; cdr3_aa: CASSPVTVAPRQETQYF; cdr3_nt: TGTGCCAGTAGTCCCGTTACCGTAGCCCCGAGACAAGAGACCCAGTACTTC
d_call: .; v_call: TRBV13; j_call: TRBJ1-1; clone_size: .; cdr3_aa: CASSLGPPGSRAFF; cdr3_nt: TGTGCCAGCAGCTTAGGGCCCCCAGGGAGCAGGGCTTTCTTT
d_call: TRBD2; v_call: TRBV5-1; j_call: TRBJ2-7; clone_size: few; cdr3_aa: CASSGTSGAVYEQYF; cdr3_nt: TGCGCCAGCAGCGGGACTAGCGGGGCTGTTTACGAGCAGTACTTC
d_call: TRBD1; v_call: TRBV27; j_call: TRBJ1-2; clone_size: .; cdr3_aa: CASSLSNPMTGGGFGYTF; cdr3_nt: TGTGCCAGCAGTTTATCGAATCCTATGACAGGGGGCGGCTTTGGCTACACCTTC
d_call: TRBD2; v_call: TRBV6-5; j_call: TRBJ2-2; clone_size: .; cdr3_aa: CASSQTSPGTGELFF; cdr3_nt: TGTGCCAGCAGTCAGACTAGCCCCGGGACCGGGGAGCTGTTTTTT
d_call: .; v_call: TRBV7-3; j_call: TRBJ2-3; clone_size: .; cdr3_aa: CASSPRGDLSSSTDTQYF; cdr3_nt: TGTGCCAGCAGCCCAAGGGGGGACTTGTCCTCTAGCACAGATACGCAGTATTTT
d_call: .; v_call: TRBV27; j_call: TRBJ1-5; clone_size: .; cdr3_aa: CASSLALHYQPQHF; cdr3_nt: TGTGCCAGCAGTTTAGCCTTACACTATCAGCCCCAGCATTTT
d_call: .; v_call: TRBV29-1; j_call: TRBJ1-4; clone_size: few; cdr3_aa: CSVEGVGSYLFF; cdr3_nt: TGCAGCGTTGAAGGTGTAGGCAGCTATTTGTTTTTT
d_call: .; v_call: TRBV6-5; j_call: TRBJ1-1; clone_size: .; cdr3_aa: CASSSGAYTEAFF; cdr3_nt: TGTGCCAGCAGTTCCGGCGCCTACACTGAAGCTTTCTTT
d_call: TRBD1; v_call: TRBV7-9; j_call: TRBJ2-6; clone_size: .; cdr3_aa: CASRRQGISGANVLTF; cdr3_nt: TGTGCCAGCAGGAGACAGGGGATCTCTGGGGCCAACGTCCTGACTTTC
d_call: .; v_call: TRBV19; j_call: TRBJ2-1; clone_size: .; cdr3_aa: CASSIGSNEQFF; cdr3_nt: TGTGCCAGTAGTATTGGGAGCAATGAGCAGTTCTTC
d_call: .; v_call: TRBV11-2; j_call: TRBJ2-5; clone_size: .; cdr3_aa: CASSLGPGLQETQYF; cdr3_nt: TGTGCCAGCAGCTTAGGACCGGGACTCCAAGAGACCCAGTACTTC
d_call: .; v_call: TRBV27; j_call: TRBJ2-1; clone_size: .; cdr3_aa: CASSLYRSYNEQFF; cdr3_nt: TGTGCCAGCAGTTTATATCGGTCCTACAATGAGCAGTTCTTC
d_call: TRBD1; v_call: TRBV2; j_call: TRBJ1-2; clone_size: .; cdr3_aa: CASSASGTGEGYTF; cdr3_nt: TGTGCCAGCAGTGCAAGCGGGACAGGGGAAGGCTACACCTTC
d_call: TRBD2; v_call: TRBV7-3; j_call: TRBJ2-1; clone_size: .; cdr3_aa: CASSLLAGAGYNEQFF; cdr3_nt: TGTGCCAGCAGCTTATTAGCGGGAGCTGGTTACAATGAGCAGTTCTTC
d_call: .; v_call: TRBV5-8; j_call: TRBJ1-5; clone_size: .; cdr3_aa: CASSLDGAPNQPQHF; cdr3_nt: TGTGCCAGCAGCTTGGACGGGGCTCCCAATCAGCCCCAGCATTTT
d_call: TRBD2; v_call: TRBV6-5; j_call: TRBJ2-7; clone_size: .; cdr3_aa: CASSTASGGIYEQYF; cdr3_nt: TGTGCCAGCAGTACCGCTAGCGGGGGGATCTACGAGCAGTACTTC
d_call: .; v_call: TRBV5-8; j_call: TRBJ1-5; clone_size: .; cdr3_aa: CASSYNQPQHF; cdr3_nt: TGTGCCAGCAGCTACAATCAGCCCCAGCATTTT